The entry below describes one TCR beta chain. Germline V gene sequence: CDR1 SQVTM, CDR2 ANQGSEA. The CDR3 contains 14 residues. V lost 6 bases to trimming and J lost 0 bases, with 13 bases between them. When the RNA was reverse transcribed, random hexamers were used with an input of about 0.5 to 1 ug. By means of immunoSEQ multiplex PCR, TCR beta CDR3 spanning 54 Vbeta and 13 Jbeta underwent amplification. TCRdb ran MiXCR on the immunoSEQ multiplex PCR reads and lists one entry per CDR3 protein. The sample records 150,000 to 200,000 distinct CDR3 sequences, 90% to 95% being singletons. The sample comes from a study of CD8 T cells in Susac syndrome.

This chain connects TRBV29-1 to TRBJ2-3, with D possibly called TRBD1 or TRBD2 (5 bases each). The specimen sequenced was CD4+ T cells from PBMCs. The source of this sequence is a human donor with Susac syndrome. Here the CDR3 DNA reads TGCAGCGTGATTGGGGGAGAAAGCACAGATACGCAGTATTTT. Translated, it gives CSVIGGESTDTQYF.